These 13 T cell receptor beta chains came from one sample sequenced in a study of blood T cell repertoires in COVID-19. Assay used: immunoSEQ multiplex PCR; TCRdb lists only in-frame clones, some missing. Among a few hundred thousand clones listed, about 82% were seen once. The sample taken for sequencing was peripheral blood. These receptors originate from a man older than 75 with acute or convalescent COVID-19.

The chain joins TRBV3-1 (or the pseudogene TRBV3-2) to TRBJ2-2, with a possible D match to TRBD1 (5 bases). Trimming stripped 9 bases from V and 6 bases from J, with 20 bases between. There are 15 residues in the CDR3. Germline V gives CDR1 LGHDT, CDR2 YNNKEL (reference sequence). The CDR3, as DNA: TGTGCCAGTCCTCTCGGTCAGGGAATTGCCGGGGAGCTGTTTTTT. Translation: CASPLGQGIAGELFF.

For the CDR3, the DNA is TGCGCCAGCAGCTTGGCCGGAGAGAATGGCTACACCTTC. Protein sequence: CASSLAGENGYTF. This rearrangement joins TRBV5-1 to TRBJ1-2; D gene ambiguous. Trimming shortened V by 0 bases and J by 6 bases, and 9 bases separated the two germline ends. The CDR3 runs 13 residues. In germline, CDR1 is SGHRS, CDR2 YFSETQ.

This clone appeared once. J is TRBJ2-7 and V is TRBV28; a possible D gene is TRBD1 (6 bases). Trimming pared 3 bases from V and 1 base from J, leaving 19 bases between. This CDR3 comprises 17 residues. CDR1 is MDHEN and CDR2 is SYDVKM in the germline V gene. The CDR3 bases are TGTGCCAGCAGTTTCGTCTTGGACAGTGCCGTTTCCTACGAGCAGTACTTC. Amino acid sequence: CASSFVLDSAVSYEQYF.

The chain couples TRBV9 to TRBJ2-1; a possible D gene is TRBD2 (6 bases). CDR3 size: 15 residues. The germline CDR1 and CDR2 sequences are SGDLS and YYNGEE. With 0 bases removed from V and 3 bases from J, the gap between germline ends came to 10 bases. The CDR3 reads CASSVAASDYNEQFF. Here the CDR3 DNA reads TGTGCCAGCAGCGTAGCGGCTAGCGACTACAATGAGCAGTTCTTC.

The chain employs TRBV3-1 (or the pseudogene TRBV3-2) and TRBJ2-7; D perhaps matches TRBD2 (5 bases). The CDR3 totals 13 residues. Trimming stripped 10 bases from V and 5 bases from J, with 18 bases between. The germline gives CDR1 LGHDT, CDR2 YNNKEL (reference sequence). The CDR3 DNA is TGTGCCACCTTAACTAGACATCTAGACGAGCAGTACTTC. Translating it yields CATLTRHLDEQYF.

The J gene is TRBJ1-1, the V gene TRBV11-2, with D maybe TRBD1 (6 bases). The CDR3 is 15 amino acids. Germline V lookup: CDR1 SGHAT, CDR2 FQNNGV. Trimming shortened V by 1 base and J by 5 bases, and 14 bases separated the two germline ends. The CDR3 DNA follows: TGTGCCAGCAGCTTAGTCCGGACAGCTAATACTGAAGCTTTCTTT. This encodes CASSLVRTANTEAFF. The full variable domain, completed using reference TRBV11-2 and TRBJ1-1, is EAGVAQSPRYKIIEKRQSVAFWCNPISGHATLYWYQQILGQGPKLLIQFQNNGVVDDSQLPKDRFSAERLKGVDSTLKIQPAKLEDSAVYLCASSLVRTANTEAFFGQGTRLTVV.

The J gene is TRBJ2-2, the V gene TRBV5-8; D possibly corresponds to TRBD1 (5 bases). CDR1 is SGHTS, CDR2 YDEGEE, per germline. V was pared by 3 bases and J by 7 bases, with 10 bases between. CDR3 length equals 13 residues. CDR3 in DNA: TGTGCCAGCAGCTATCCAAGGGGCGGGGAGCTGTTTTTT. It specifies CASSYPRGGELFF.

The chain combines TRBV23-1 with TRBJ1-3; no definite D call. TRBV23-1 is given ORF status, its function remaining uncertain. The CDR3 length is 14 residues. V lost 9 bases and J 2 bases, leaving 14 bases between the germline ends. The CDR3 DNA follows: TGCGCCAGTTTTCCCGGAGGGACTGGAAACACCATATATTTT. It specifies CASFPGGTGNTIYF.

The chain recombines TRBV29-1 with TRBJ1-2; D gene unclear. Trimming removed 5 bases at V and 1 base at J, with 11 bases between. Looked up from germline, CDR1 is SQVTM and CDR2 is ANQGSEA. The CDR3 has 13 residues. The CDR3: CSVSPGLNYGYTF. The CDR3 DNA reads TGCAGCGTTTCACCAGGACTTAACTATGGCTACACCTTC. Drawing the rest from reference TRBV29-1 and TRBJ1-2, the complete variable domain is SAVISQKPSRDICQRGTSLTIQCQVDSQVTMMFWYRQQPGQSLTLIATANQGSEATYESGFVIDKFPISRPNLTFSTLTVSNMSPEDSSIYLCSVSPGLNYGYTFGSGTRLTVV.

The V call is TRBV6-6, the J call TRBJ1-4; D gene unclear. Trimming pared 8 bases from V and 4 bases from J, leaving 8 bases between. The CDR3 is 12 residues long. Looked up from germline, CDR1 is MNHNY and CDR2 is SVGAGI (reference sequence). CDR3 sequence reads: CASARNNEKLFF. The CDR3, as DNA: TGTGCCAGCGCCAGGAATAATGAAAAACTGTTTTTT.

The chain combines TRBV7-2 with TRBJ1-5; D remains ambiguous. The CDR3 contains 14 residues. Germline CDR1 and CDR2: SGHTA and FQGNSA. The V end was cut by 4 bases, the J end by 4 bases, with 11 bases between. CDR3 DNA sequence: TGTGCCAGCAGCTCGAGGGTTGGGAATCAGCCCCAGCATTTT. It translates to CASSSRVGNQPQHF.

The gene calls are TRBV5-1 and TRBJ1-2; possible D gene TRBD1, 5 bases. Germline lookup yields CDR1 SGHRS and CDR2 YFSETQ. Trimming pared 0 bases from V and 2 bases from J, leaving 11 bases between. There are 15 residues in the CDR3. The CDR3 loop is CASSLGPDSNYGYTF. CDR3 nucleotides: TGCGCCAGCAGCTTGGGGCCAGACAGCAACTATGGCTACACCTTC.

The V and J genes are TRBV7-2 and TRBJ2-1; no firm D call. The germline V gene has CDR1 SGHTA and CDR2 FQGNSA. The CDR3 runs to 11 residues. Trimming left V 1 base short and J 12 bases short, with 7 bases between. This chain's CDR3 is CASSLDAVQFF. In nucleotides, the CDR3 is TGTGCCAGCAGCTTAGACGCGGTGCAGTTCTTC.